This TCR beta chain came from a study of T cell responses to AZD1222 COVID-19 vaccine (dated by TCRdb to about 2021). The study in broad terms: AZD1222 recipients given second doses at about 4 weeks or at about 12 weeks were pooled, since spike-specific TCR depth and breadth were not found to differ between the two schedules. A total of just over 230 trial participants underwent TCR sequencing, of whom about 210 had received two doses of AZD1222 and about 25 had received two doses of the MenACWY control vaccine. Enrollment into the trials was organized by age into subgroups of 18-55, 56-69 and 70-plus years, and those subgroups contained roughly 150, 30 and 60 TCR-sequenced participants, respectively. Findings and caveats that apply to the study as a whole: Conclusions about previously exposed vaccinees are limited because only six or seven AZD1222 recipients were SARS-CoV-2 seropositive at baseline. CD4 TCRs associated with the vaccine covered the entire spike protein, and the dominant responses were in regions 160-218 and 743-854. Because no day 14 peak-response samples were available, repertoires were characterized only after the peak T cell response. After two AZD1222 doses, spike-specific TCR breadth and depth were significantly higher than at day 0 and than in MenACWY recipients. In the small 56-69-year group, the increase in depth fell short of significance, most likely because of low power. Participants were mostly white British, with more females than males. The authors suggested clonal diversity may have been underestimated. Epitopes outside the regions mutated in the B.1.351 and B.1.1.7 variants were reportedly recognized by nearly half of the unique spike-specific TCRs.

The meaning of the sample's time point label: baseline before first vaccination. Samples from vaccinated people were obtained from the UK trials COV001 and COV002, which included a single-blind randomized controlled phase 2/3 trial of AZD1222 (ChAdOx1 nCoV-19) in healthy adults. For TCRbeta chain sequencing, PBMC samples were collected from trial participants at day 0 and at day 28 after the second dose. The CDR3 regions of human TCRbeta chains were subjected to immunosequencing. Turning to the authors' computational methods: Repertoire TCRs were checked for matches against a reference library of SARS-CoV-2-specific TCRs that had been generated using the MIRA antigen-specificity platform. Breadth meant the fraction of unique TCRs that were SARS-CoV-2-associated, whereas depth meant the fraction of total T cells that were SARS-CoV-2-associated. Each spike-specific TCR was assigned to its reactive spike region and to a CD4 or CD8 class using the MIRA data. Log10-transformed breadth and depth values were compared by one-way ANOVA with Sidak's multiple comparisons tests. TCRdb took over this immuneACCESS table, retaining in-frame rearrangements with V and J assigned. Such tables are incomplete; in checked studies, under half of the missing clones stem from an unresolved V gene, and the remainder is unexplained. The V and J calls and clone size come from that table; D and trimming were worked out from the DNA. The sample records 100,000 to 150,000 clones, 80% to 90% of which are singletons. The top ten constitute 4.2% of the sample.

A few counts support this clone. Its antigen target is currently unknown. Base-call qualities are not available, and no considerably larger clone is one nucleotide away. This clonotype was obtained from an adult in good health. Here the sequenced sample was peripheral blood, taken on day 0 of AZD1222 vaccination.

The DNA is as follows: TGTGCCAGCAGCTTCCGCGACAGTTCCTACGAGCAGTACTTC. This sequence encodes CASSFRDSSYEQYF. Recombination linked TRBV7-9 to TRBJ2-7; the D segment could be TRBD1, given 5 matching bases. The CDR3 contains 14 residues, cysteine and phenylalanine counted. The DNA shown is the 42-base CDR3, in frame from base 1. In the germline V gene (reference sequence), CDR1 corresponds to SEHNR and CDR2 to FQNEAQ. Trimming costs V 3 bases and J 1 base, and their ends lie 10 bases apart. Beyond the CDR3, the reference TRBV7-9 and TRBJ2-7 genes provide the residues; the full variable domain reads: DTGVSQNPRHKITKRGQNVTFRCDPISEHNRLYWYRQTLGQGPEFLTYFQNEAQLEKSRLLSDRFSAERPKGSFSTLEIQRTEQGDSAMYLCASSFRDSSYEQYFGPGTRLTVT.